The T cell receptor (beta chain) described here comes from a study of blood T cell repertoires in COVID-19. Background on the study: Acute-phase and convalescent COVID-19 samples originated in the United States, Italy and Spain. T cells, B-cell-depleted T cells, or PBMCs provided the cDNA or gDNA that served as material.

Authors' data handling: Estimation of nucleated cell counts was performed using reference gene primer amplification. The repertoire was sequenced with immunoSEQ multiplex PCR; TCRdb's copy has only in-frame clones and lacks some. V, J and clone size were drawn from that table, and D and trimming were deduced from the DNA. The repertoire holds approximately 280,000 clones, with roughly nine tenths as singletons. The specimen sequenced was peripheral blood. The sequence was collected from a man aged 50 or older with acute or convalescent COVID-19.

CDR3 sequence (DNA): TGTGCCAGCAGTTCGGTCCGGGAACCCCAGCATTTT. Residues: CASSSVREPQHF. The chain uses TRBV6-5 and TRBJ1-5; D is unclear. From germline, CDR1 is MNHEY and CDR2 SVGAGI. V was pared by 4 bases and J by 10 bases, with 11 bases between. The CDR3 sequence is 12 residues long.